A single sample is the source of the 9 T cell receptor beta chains below, sequenced in a study of molecular identifiers for immune sequencing clone quantification. TCRdb reanalysed the PCR reads using MiXCR and keeps one entry per CDR3 protein. The sample has hundreds of thousands of distinct CDR3 sequences; approximately 24% are singletons. Input material: naive CD8+ T cells from blood, with Jurkat cell RNA spiked in. Subset: FACS-sorted CD8+CD4-CCR7+CD45RA+ naive T cells. These receptors originate from a human donor in good health. Some libraries in this study had Jurkat cell RNA spiked in.

This clonotype occurred a few times. This CDR3 fails to terminate in the conserved phenylalanine or tryptophan, so it likely reflects a read error. As DNA, the CDR3 is TGTGCCAGCAGCTTGGCTACCGGGACAGGGTACTACGAGCAGTACTCC. Protein product: CASSLATGTGYYEQYS. This chain joins TRBV7-9 and TRBJ2-7, with 9 bases matching TRBD1. Per the germline V gene, CDR1 is SEHNR and CDR2 is FQNEAQ (reference sequence). Trimming at V came to 3 bases and at J to 3 bases, leaving 9 bases not matched to a gene. The CDR3 has 16 amino acids.

This clonotype showed up many times. This rearrangement joins TRBV7-9 to TRBJ1-1; D is possibly TRBD1 (6 bases). The germline CDR1 and CDR2 sequences are SEHNR and FQNEAQ (reference sequence). The CDR3 covers 15 residues. V was shortened by 7 bases and J by 2 bases, with 17 bases between the two germline ends. The CDR3 is CASNNLQGVNTEAFF. The CDR3 DNA reads TGTGCCAGCAACAACTTACAGGGTGTTAACACTGAAGCTTTCTTT.

This clonotype has more than one count but fewer than ten. The gene calls are TRBV2 and TRBJ2-2; the match to TRBD1 covers 11 bases. The junction had 14 bases not matched to a gene; V was cut back by 8 bases and J by 3 bases. Germline V gives CDR1 SNHLY, CDR2 FYNNEI. This CDR3 has 18 residues. Written as DNA, the CDR3 is TGTGCCAGCTTGGGCGTGGACAGGGGGCTACGGGACACCGGGGAGCTGTTTTTT. It translates to CASLGVDRGLRDTGELFF.

This clonotype was recorded only once. This sequence joins TRBV7-2 and TRBJ2-1; TRBD1 matches at 9 bases. The CDR3 consists of 15 residues. J gave up 8 bases and V 7 bases, and 12 bases lay outside the gene matches. Germline values: CDR1 SGHTA, CDR2 FQGNSA. The CDR3 DNA reads TGTGCCAGCACCCTGGGGGGACAGGGATACGATGAGCAGTTCTTC. Its translation is CASTLGGQGYDEQFF.

This clonotype was observed a few times. The rearrangement joins TRBV27 to TRBJ2-7; 11 bases fit TRBD2. The CDR3 has 17 residues. The germline V gene encodes CDR1 MNHEY and CDR2 SMNVEV (reference sequence). V shed 1 base and J 6 bases; nucleotides not matched to a gene: 11. CDR3 in amino acids: CASSLLGVTSGNLEQYF. DNA of the CDR3: TGTGCCAGCAGTTTATTAGGTGTGACTAGCGGGAATCTCGAGCAGTACTTC.

Ten or more counts support this clonotype. The chain combines TRBV6-2 or TRBV6-3 with TRBJ1-5, with D perhaps TRBD1 (5 bases). CDR3 length: 16 amino acids. Trimming pared 0 bases from V and 1 base from J, leaving 10 bases between. Germline CDR1 MNHEY, CDR2 SVGEGT. DNA for the CDR3: TGTGCCAGCAGTTACTCGGCAGGGAAGAGCAATCAGCCCCAGCATTTT. Amino acids: CASSYSAGKSNQPQHF.

This chain uses TRBV5-6 with TRBJ2-5, with TRBD2 matching 8 bases. This CDR3 spans 15 amino acids. J lost 5 bases, V lost 0 bases, and 6 bases had no gene match. The V gene's germline CDR1 is SGHDT and CDR2 YYEEEE. CDR3 nucleotide sequence: TGTGCCAGCAGCTTGGTTACGGGAGGGCCTGAGACCCAGTACTTC. Amino acids: CASSLVTGGPETQYF.

In this sample, this clonotype turned up a few times. The J gene is TRBJ2-5, the V gene TRBV4-1; 11 bases are shared with TRBD2. The CDR3 loop spans 17 amino acids. V trimming: 5 bases; J trimming: 2 bases; junction bases outside the gene matches: 10. In germline, CDR1 is MGHRA, CDR2 YSYEKL. CDR3 sequence: CASSYGLAGNTQETQYF. CDR3 nucleotides: TGCGCCAGCAGCTACGGACTAGCGGGTAACACACAAGAGACCCAGTACTTC.

V and J are TRBV27 and TRBJ1-1, with 9 bases that match TRBD1. Germline loops: CDR1 MNHEY, CDR2 SMNVEV (reference sequence). CDR3 length equals 15 residues. The trim removed 5 bases at V and 3 bases at J, leaving 7 bases unmatched. This CDR3 is CASSTNRGLYTEAFF. The CDR3 DNA reads as TGTGCCAGCAGTACGAACAGGGGGCTGTACACTGAAGCTTTCTTT.